This T cell receptor beta chain comes out of a study of cytomegalovirus exposure and HLA in healthy donors listed by TCRdb under 2017. In the study overall: According to a later analysis, one platform produced both the roughly 130 validation repertoires and the approximately 670 repertoires of the first cohort. The study aimed to test whether signatures of past pathogen exposure could be identified by cataloging public T cell receptors. To predict cytomegalovirus infection status, the study brought together high-throughput TCR immunosequencing, statistical association of individual TCRs with disease status, and machine learning. Besides the first cohort of 500 to 700 subjects, a separate validation cohort made up of 120 different subjects was used.

About this clone: The clone's antigen remains unknown. No base-level quality is on record; no much larger clone is a single base apart.

Cut back by 4 bases and 3 bases, the V and J ends lie 18 bases apart. CDR3 length: 16 amino acids, cysteine to phenylalanine. Only the CDR3 portion is preserved as DNA: 48 bases, with reading frame beginning at the first base. CDR1 and CDR2, per the germline V gene, are MGHRA and YSYEKL. On the study overall, not on this receptor specifically: It was suggested by the authors that the approach could potentially be generalized to other disease states and immunological phenotypes. Most TCR sequences were observed very rarely across donors, whereas some public TCRs were present in many individuals. The validation cohort had no HLA typing available for a later analysis, so co-occurrence within that cohort was assessed over all 120 or so repertoires. A few of the identified cytomegalovirus-associated TCR beta chains were confirmed in vitro to be specific for cytomegalovirus antigens. The study gave a list of 150 to 200 TCR beta chains associated with cytomegalovirus. A later analysis found that TCRs clustered in the first cohort also tended to co-occur in the 120 validation repertoires, with 94% of cluster scores above 0. Cytomegalovirus status was reported to be diagnosed by the classifier with high specificity and sensitivity in both the original and validation cohorts.

The donors belonged to the validation cohort of about 120 subjects, which was separate from the roughly 670-subject first cohort. The library relied on the immunoSEQ multiplex PCR assay. The paper's processing steps were these. A statistical classification framework was built for diagnosing cytomegalovirus status from the catalog of TCR beta chain sequences. Drawn from immuneACCESS, this table holds only the in-frame rearrangements with V and J called that TCRdb kept. Clones are partly lost; checked studies trace under half to an unresolved V gene and leave the rest unexplained. That table is the source of V, J and clone size, and D and trimming were worked out from the DNA. The sample table holds roughly 330,000 clones, of which approximately 86% were seen once. Roughly 1.2% of the sample goes to the ten largest clones.

The sequence is built from TRBV4-1 and TRBJ1-1; TRBD1 is a possible D gene, resting on 6 matching bases. The sequenced sample consisted of PBMCs. This clonotype was obtained from a woman aged 25 to 39 in good health and CMV-seropositive. The nucleotide sequence is given as TGCGCCAGCAGCCCAAGCGCAGGTGGGGGGCACACTGAAGCTTTCTTT. Translation gives CASSPSAGGGHTEAFF.